This T cell receptor (beta chain) was obtained from a study of blood T cell dynamics during melanoma immunotherapy. Stated time point: week 3, after first cycle of checkpoint inhibitor. Details on this clone: The antigen remains undetermined.

There are 11 residues in the CDR3. From germline, CDR1 is GTSNPN and CDR2 SVGIG (reference sequence). The V end was cut by 1 base, the J end by 2 bases, with 3 bases between. Regarding the study as a whole: At W3, later disease-control patients showed bifurcated PBMC repertoire changes, unlike progressors.

Each bulk PBMC sample had approximately 350 ng DNA loaded. Repertoires were generated with immunoSEQ multiplex PCR, while TCRdb's copy carries only in-frame clones and drops some. The data show around 9,000 clones, with about 90% seen just once and less than 7% held by the top ten. V is TRBV30 and J is TRBJ2-7; D not resolved. The input for sequencing was blood, taken from a patient treated with checkpoint blockade. The TCR originated in a human donor with melanoma. In DNA, the CDR3 is TGTGCCTGGAGTGGAACCTACGAGCAGTACTTC. It yields the protein CAWSGTYEQYF.